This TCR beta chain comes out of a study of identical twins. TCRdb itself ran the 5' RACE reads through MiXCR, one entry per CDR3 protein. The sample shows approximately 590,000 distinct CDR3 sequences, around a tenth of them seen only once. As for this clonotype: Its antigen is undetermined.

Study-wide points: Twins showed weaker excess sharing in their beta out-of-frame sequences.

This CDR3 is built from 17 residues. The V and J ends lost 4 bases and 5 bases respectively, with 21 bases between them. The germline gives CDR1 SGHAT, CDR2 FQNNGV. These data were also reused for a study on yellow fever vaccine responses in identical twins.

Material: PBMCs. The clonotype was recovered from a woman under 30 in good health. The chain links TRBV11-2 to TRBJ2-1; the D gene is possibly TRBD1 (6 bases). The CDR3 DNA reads TGTGCCAGCAGCTCTCGGTTAGGTGACAGGCTGCACAATGAGCAGTTCTTC. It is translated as CASSSRLGDRLHNEQFF.